These 29 T cell receptor beta chains were all obtained from the same sample, sequenced in a study of cytomegalovirus exposure and HLA in healthy donors (TCRdb year 2017). The library came from the immunoSEQ multiplex PCR assay. A mixture of 60 forward primers for TCR Vbeta segments and 13 reverse primers for TCR Jbeta segments was used in the multiplex PCR. TCRdb holds this immuneACCESS table with in-frame rearrangements only. Some clones are missing; in checked studies, unresolved V genes explain under half, and the rest has no known cause. Across this sample there are 140,000 to 150,000 clones, with about 85% seen only once. The top ten constitute 2.5% of the sample. The specimen was PBMCs. The receptors derive from a boy under 10 years old in good health and CMV-seronegative.

The chain joins TRBV27 to TRBJ2-7; 9 bases align to TRBD2. The germline gives CDR1 MNHEY, CDR2 SMNVEV (reference sequence). The CDR3 covers 17 residues. With 5 bases clipped from V and 2 bases from J, the junction kept 13 bases outside the gene matches. DNA for the CDR3: TGTGCCAGCAGTACGCTTAGCGGGAGTCCAAGCACCTACGAGCAGTACTTC. It codes for CASSTLSGSPSTYEQYF.

This clone came up once. V and J are TRBV7-9 and TRBJ2-3; TRBD1 is a possible D gene (6 bases). Deletions cut 4 bases from V and 2 bases from J, with 19 bases between. CDR1 is SEHNR, CDR2 FQNEAQ, per germline (reference sequence). The CDR3 extends over 17 amino acids. The CDR3, as DNA: TGTGCCAGCAGCTGGCTAGTGTTGGGACATCACACAGATACGCAGTATTTT. It encodes CASSWLVLGHHTDTQYF.

The chain uses TRBV11-3 and TRBJ2-7; TRBD2 is a possible D gene (6 bases). Germline-derived CDR1 and CDR2 are SGHNT and YENEEA. Trimming removed 1 base from V and 1 base from J, with 11 bases in between. The CDR3 is 15 residues long. The CDR3 protein is CASSLGGVGSYEQYF. The CDR3 nucleotides are TGTGCCAGCAGCTTAGGCGGGGTGGGTTCCTACGAGCAGTACTTC.

V and J are TRBV27 and TRBJ2-5; 9 bases match TRBD2. Germline assignment: CDR1 MNHEY and CDR2 SMNVEV (reference sequence). This CDR3 has 15 residues. V was pared by 4 bases and J by 5 bases, with 8 bases of the junction left unmatched. The CDR3 sequence is CASSSLAGSEETQYF. The CDR3 nucleotides are TGTGCCAGCAGTTCCCTAGCGGGGAGTGAGGAGACCCAGTACTTC.

The J gene is TRBJ2-7, the V gene TRBV11-2; perhaps TRBD1 as D (6 bases). The CDR3 loop spans 18 amino acids. CDR1 and CDR2 (germline): SGHAT, FQNNGV. Trimming pared 5 bases from V and 0 bases from J, leaving 23 bases between. This CDR3 is CASSPLRGRPQGSYEQYF. As DNA, the CDR3 is TGTGCCAGCAGCCCACTTCGAGGCAGGCCACAGGGCTCCTACGAGCAGTACTTC.

The genes are TRBV28 and TRBJ2-7; D is perhaps TRBD1 (6 bases). Germline V gene sequence: CDR1 MDHEN, CDR2 SYDVKM. The length of the CDR3 is 15 residues. Trimming took 3 bases from V and 6 from J, leaving 18 bases between them. CDR3 loop: CASSFLLGAQLEQYF. Here the CDR3 DNA reads TGTGCCAGCAGTTTTCTATTGGGGGCTCAACTCGAGCAGTACTTC. The full variable domain, in which reference TRBV28 and TRBJ2-7 provide the parts outside the CDR3, is DVKVTQSSRYLVKRTGEKVFLECVQDMDHENMFWYRQDPGLGLRLIYFSYDVKMKEKGDIPEGYSVSREKKERFSLILESASTNQTSMYLCASSFLLGAQLEQYFGPGTRLTVT.

The genes are TRBV7-8 and TRBJ2-3; the match to TRBD1 covers 9 bases. The CDR3 runs 15 residues. Germline-derived CDR1 and CDR2 are SGHVS and FQNEAQ. V dropped 5 bases and J dropped 5; count of bases not matched to a gene: 8. CDR3 protein: CASSLRDRAGDTQYF. For the CDR3, the DNA is TGTGCCAGCAGCCTCCGGGACAGGGCGGGAGATACGCAGTATTTT.

V and J are TRBV29-1 and TRBJ2-5, with no clear D. Trimming removed 4 bases from V and 2 bases from J, with 8 bases in between. Germline-derived CDR1 and CDR2 are SQVTM and ANQGSEA. This CDR3 region has 12 residues. The CDR3 loop is CSVARVQETQYF. The CDR3, as DNA: TGCAGCGTTGCAAGAGTTCAAGAGACCCAGTACTTC.

This chain links TRBV6-1 with TRBJ2-5; TRBD1 aligns across 7 bases. Trimming cost V 2 bases and J 4 bases; bases outside gene matches: 7. The CDR3 loop spans 15 amino acids. Germline CDR1 MNHNS, CDR2 SASEGT. The DNA of the CDR3 is TGTGCCAGCAGTGAAATCACAGGGGAGTCAGAGACCCAGTACTTC. It yields the protein CASSEITGESETQYF.

The chain joins TRBV30 to TRBJ1-6, with TRBD1 matching over 7 bases. This CDR3 region has 15 residues. The germline V gene has CDR1 GTSNPN and CDR2 SVGIG (reference sequence). After removal of 7 bases from V and 5 bases from J, the junction contained 11 bases not matched to a gene. CDR3 sequence: CASTRTGTDNSPLHF. The CDR3 nucleotides are TGTGCCTCGACCCGGACCGGGACAGATAATTCACCCCTCCACTTT.

The chain links TRBV6-6 to TRBJ1-2; 7 bases are shared with TRBD1. V was clipped by 5 bases and J by 4 bases; unmatched bases: 7. There are 14 residues in the CDR3. CDR1 and CDR2 (germline): MNHNY, SVGAGI (reference sequence). In DNA form, the CDR3 reads TGTGCCAGCAGTCCTCTCGGGACAGTCTATGGCTACACCTTC. Its protein product is CASSPLGTVYGYTF.

The chain joins TRBV19 to TRBJ2-2; possibly TRBD1 for D (6 bases). The CDR3 is 17 amino acids. V lost 5 bases and J 6 bases, leaving 22 bases between the germline ends. CDR1 and CDR2 (germline): LNHDA, SQIVND (reference sequence). CDR3 sequence reads: CASSSRTKTGMAGELFF. The CDR3 region has the DNA TGTGCCAGTAGTTCACGCACAAAAACAGGGATGGCCGGGGAGCTGTTTTTT.

The chain carries TRBV5-4 and TRBJ2-7, with TRBD2 matching over 8 bases. Per the germline V gene, CDR1 is SGHNT and CDR2 is YYREEE (reference sequence). V shed 1 base and J 3 bases; nucleotides not matched to a gene: 9. There are 16 residues in the CDR3. CDR3 residues: CASSLTGGAPSYEQYF. The CDR3 region has the DNA TGTGCCAGCAGCTTGACGGGGGGGGCTCCAAGCTACGAGCAGTACTTC.

This clone was observed once. The chain has TRBV2 and TRBJ1-5; 8 bases agree with TRBD1. There are 16 residues in the CDR3. The germline V gene has CDR1 SNHLY and CDR2 FYNNEI. V lost 6 bases, J lost 1 base, and 8 bases stayed unmatched. The CDR3 region is CASSGAGGASNQPQHF. CDR3 sequence (DNA): TGTGCCAGCAGCGGAGCAGGGGGCGCGAGCAATCAGCCCCAGCATTTT.

Turning to this clone: The same CDR3 also results from other DNA sequences found in this sample. The chain combines TRBV9 with TRBJ1-3; no firm D call. This CDR3 has 14 residues. The ends were cut back, 2 bases at V and 0 bases at J, with 6 bases in the middle. CDR1 and CDR2 (germline): SGDLS, YYNGEE. The CDR3 region is CASSVGSSGNTIYF. For the CDR3, the DNA is TGTGCCAGCAGCGTGGGGAGCTCTGGAAACACCATATATTTT.

This chain uses TRBV5-1 with TRBJ1-4; D might be TRBD1 (6 bases). Germline values: CDR1 SGHRS, CDR2 YFSETQ. Trimming took off 5 bases at V and 4 bases at J, with 21 bases between the two ends. The CDR3 loop spans 17 amino acids. The CDR3 region has the DNA TGCGCCAGCAGAATCGGCAGGTTGGGACAAGATAATGAAAAACTGTTTTTT. Its translation: CASRIGRLGQDNEKLFF.

The rearrangement joins TRBV4-1 to TRBJ2-7, with D possibly being TRBD1 (8 bases). CDR3 length equals 19 residues. Trimming removed 0 bases at V and 3 bases at J, with 24 bases between. Per the germline V gene, CDR1 is MGHRA and CDR2 is YSYEKL. CDR3 in amino acids: CASSQDEMGGTGLLYEQYF. CDR3 nucleotides: TGCGCCAGCAGCCAAGATGAGATGGGGGGGACAGGACTTCTCTACGAGCAGTACTTC.

This chain uses TRBV6-4 with TRBJ1-1, with D maybe TRBD1 (5 bases). Germline CDR1 and CDR2: MRHNA and SNTAGT. The CDR3 extends over 14 amino acids. The V end was cut by 6 bases, the J end by 1 base, with 12 bases between. DNA of the CDR3: TGTGCCAGCAGACCGACGACAGCGAACACTGAAGCTTTCTTT. Residues: CASRPTTANTEAFF.

The CDR3 DNA is TGTGCCAGCTCACCATCCGGACAGGTCCACGAGCAGTACTTC. Translated, it gives CASSPSGQVHEQYF. The genes are TRBV18 and TRBJ2-7; 7 bases line up with TRBD1. CDR1 and CDR2 from the germline V gene are KGHSH and LQKENI. V was clipped by 2 bases and J by 5 bases; unmatched bases: 6. This CDR3 comprises 14 residues.

This clone turned up a few times. V usage is TRBV19 and J usage is TRBJ2-1, with D possibly matching TRBD2 (6 bases). The CDR3 is 15 residues long. The V gene lost 3 bases and the J gene lost 0 bases, with 9 bases spanning the gap. CDR1 and CDR2 (germline): LNHDA, SQIVND (reference sequence). CDR3 DNA: TGTGCCAGTAGTATCCGGGGGAGCTCCTACAATGAGCAGTTCTTC. Amino acid sequence: CASSIRGSSYNEQFF.

The gene calls are TRBV5-4 and TRBJ2-3; no firm D call. Germline V gene sequence: CDR1 SGHNT, CDR2 YYREEE (reference sequence). This CDR3 has 13 residues. Trimming cost V 4 bases and J 8 bases, with 14 bases left between them. The CDR3 loop is CASSLQESGTQYF. DNA of the CDR3: TGTGCCAGCAGCCTTCAGGAAAGTGGTACGCAGTATTTT.

The genes are TRBV28 and TRBJ2-1; D is undetermined. The CDR3 has 19 amino acids. Germline V gene lookup returns CDR1 MDHEN and CDR2 SYDVKM. V lost 1 base, J lost 0 bases, and 19 bases lay in between. CDR3: CASSLYAATEYHSYNEQFF. CDR3 nucleotide sequence: TGTGCCAGCAGTTTATATGCCGCTACGGAGTACCACTCCTACAATGAGCAGTTCTTC.

The chain employs TRBV7-2 and TRBJ2-1; 9 positions agree with TRBD2. Trimming at V came to 5 bases and at J to 4 bases, leaving 15 bases not matched to a gene. CDR3 length: 18 residues. Per germline, CDR1 SGHTA and CDR2 FQGNSA. The CDR3 bases are TGTGCCAGCAGCCCCTATTCTAGCGGGATGGGAAAATACAATGAGCAGTTCTTC. It encodes CASSPYSSGMGKYNEQFF.

This clone was recorded a few times. The chain uses TRBV4-1 and TRBJ1-1; 10 bases agree with TRBD1. CDR3 length equals 13 residues. The V gene end was trimmed by 8 bases and the J gene end by 5 bases; junction bases not matched to a gene: 5. Germline lookup yields CDR1 MGHRA and CDR2 YSYEKL. The CDR3 DNA is TGCGCCAGCCGACAGGGGGCCGGTACTGAAGCTTTCTTT. Encoded protein: CASRQGAGTEAFF.

This sequence joins TRBV11-3 and TRBJ2-3; TRBD2 aligns across 8 bases. V lost 5 bases to trimming and J lost 1 base; unmatched junction nucleotides: 8. There are 16 residues in the CDR3. The V gene's germline CDR1 is SGHNT and CDR2 YENEEA. As DNA, the CDR3 is TGTGCCAGCAGCCCAGACTGGCGGGAGGGCACAGATACGCAGTATTTT. Translated, it gives CASSPDWREGTDTQYF.

The chain couples TRBV6-4 to TRBJ2-6, with TRBD2 matching 12 bases. The CDR3 loop spans 18 amino acids. Germline-derived CDR1 and CDR2 are MRHNA and SNTAGT. In nucleotides, the CDR3 is TGTGTGCCAGCCCTTCTAGCGGGAGGGCCAATTGGGGCCAACGTCCTGACTTTC. This translates into CVPALLAGGPIGANVLTF.

The V gene is TRBV4-1, the J gene TRBJ1-5; the match to TRBD1 covers 7 bases. The CDR3 extends over 15 amino acids. J gave up 5 bases and V 4 bases, and 8 bases lay outside the gene matches. Germline V gene data show CDR1 as MGHRA and CDR2 as YSYEKL. CDR3: CASSPDRALDQPQHF. DNA for the CDR3: TGCGCCAGCAGCCCCGACAGGGCGCTTGATCAGCCCCAGCATTTT.

J is TRBJ1-1 and V is TRBV5-4; 8 bases line up with TRBD1. CDR1 and CDR2 from the germline V gene are SGHNT and YYREEE (reference sequence). The CDR3 spans 19 residues. The trim removed 4 bases at V and 5 bases at J, leaving 22 bases unmatched. The CDR3 region is CASSPFRGPQKGKGTEAFF. CDR3 DNA: TGTGCCAGCAGCCCCTTCAGGGGGCCTCAAAAGGGTAAAGGAACTGAAGCTTTCTTT. The whole variable domain, remainder taken from reference TRBV5-4 and TRBJ1-1, is ETGVTQSPTHLIKTRGQQVTLRCSSQSGHNTVSWYQQALGQGPQFIFQYYREEENGRGNFPPRFSGLQFPNYSSELNVNALELDDSALYLCASSPFRGPQKGKGTEAFFGQGTRLTVV.

The chain joins TRBV21-1 to TRBJ1-5; TRBD1, as called in the table, went unchecked against the DNA. TRBV21-1 is a pseudogene. The length of the CDR3 is 17 residues. The CDR3 sequence is CASSFTGQGPLNQPQHF. The DNA for the CDR3 is TGTGCCAGCAGCTTCACGGGACAGGGGCCACTCAATCAGCCCCAGCATTTT.